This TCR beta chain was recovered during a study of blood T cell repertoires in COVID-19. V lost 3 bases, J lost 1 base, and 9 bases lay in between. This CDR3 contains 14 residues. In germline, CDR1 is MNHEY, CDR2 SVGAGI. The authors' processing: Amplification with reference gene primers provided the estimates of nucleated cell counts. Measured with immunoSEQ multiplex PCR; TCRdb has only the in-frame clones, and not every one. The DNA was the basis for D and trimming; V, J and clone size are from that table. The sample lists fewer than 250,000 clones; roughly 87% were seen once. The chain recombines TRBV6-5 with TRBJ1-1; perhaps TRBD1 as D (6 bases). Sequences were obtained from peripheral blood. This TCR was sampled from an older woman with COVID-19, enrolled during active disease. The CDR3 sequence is CASSYGGANTEAFF. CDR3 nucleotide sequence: TGTGCCAGCAGTTATGGGGGCGCGAACACTGAAGCTTTCTTT.